The 18 T cell receptor beta chains reported below all come from one sample, sequenced in a study of regulatory T cells in long-lasting Graves disease. Time point denoted: newly diagnosed GD, antithyroid drugs for less than 3 months. TCR sequences were obtained from RNA taken from PBMCs. CDR3 regions were amplified by Arm-PCR using iRepertoire HTBI primers to build TCR beta libraries. One entry per CDR3 protein results from TCRdb running MiXCR on the multiplex PCR reads. The sample records 370,000 or so distinct CDR3 sequences, under 20% being singletons. The data were also submitted as part of a second study, on T cells in Graves' hyperthyroidism and ophthalmopathy.

The source was peripheral blood mononuclear cells (PBMCs), collected at new diagnosis, from a patient treated with antithyroid drugs. Receptors were obtained from a woman aged 18-35 years with Graves disease.

With regard to this clonotype: A read error may be the cause here, since a much bigger clone is one base away. V is TRBV7-2 and J is TRBJ1-1; no definite D call. The CDR3 contains 15 residues. CDR1 and CDR2 from the germline V gene are SGHTA and FQGNSA. This CDR3 reads CASSLVGFGNTGAFF. CDR3 in DNA: TGTGCCAGCAGCTTAGTGGGTTTCGGGAACACTGGAGCTTTCTTT.

This clonotype was observed many times. The gene calls are TRBV30 and TRBJ2-2, with D unclear. CDR1 and CDR2 (germline): GTSNPN, SVGIG (reference sequence). The CDR3 has 13 amino acids. The germline V and J ends were trimmed by 5 bases and 1 base, with 8 bases remaining between them. Here the CDR3 reads CAWGRRNTGELFF. In DNA form, the CDR3 reads TGTGCCTGGGGCCGGAGGAACACCGGGGAGCTGTTTTTT.

At least ten counts were recorded for this clonotype. CDR3 sequence (DNA): TGTGCCAGCAGTAAGGACTTTCAGCCCCAGCATTTT. This sequence encodes CASSKDFQPQHF. The chain has TRBV28 and TRBJ1-5; D not resolved. Germline CDR1 reads MDHEN; CDR2 reads SYDVKM. V lost 5 bases and J 6 bases, leaving 8 bases between the germline ends. The CDR3 is 12 amino acids.

There are many counts of this clonotype. The chain employs TRBV3-1 and TRBJ2-2; D call uncertain. From germline, CDR1 is LGHDT and CDR2 YNNKEL (reference sequence). Trimming left V 2 bases short and J 4 bases short, with 2 bases between. CDR3 length: 12 amino acids. The CDR3 protein is CASSQSTGELFF. CDR3 DNA: TGTGCCAGCAGCCAAAGCACCGGGGAGCTGTTTTTT. The entire variable domain, with the rest obtained from reference TRBV3-1 and TRBJ2-2, is as follows: DTAVSQTPKYLVTQMGNDKSIKCEQNLGHDTMYWYKQDSKKFLKIMFSYNNKELIINETVPNRFSPKSPDKAHLNLHINSLELGDSAVYFCASSQSTGELFFGEGSRLTVL.

This clonotype was found many times. The chain employs TRBV3-1 and TRBJ1-1; D gene uncertain. Germline V gene sequence: CDR1 LGHDT, CDR2 YNNKEL (reference sequence). The length of the CDR3 is 13 residues. The V and J ends lost 2 bases and 5 bases respectively, with 9 bases between them. This CDR3 reads CASSQRGRTEAFF. CDR3 coding DNA: TGTGCCAGCAGCCAACGTGGCCGAACTGAAGCTTTCTTT.

This clonotype was counted at least ten times. The gene calls are TRBV5-1 and TRBJ2-3, with TRBD2 identical over 7 bases. V lost 4 bases to trimming and J lost 0 bases; unmatched junction nucleotides: 11. The germline V gene encodes CDR1 SGHRS and CDR2 YFSETQ. The CDR3 spans 17 residues. The chain's CDR3 is CASSRSGLAVSTDTQYF. The CDR3 DNA reads as TGCGCCAGCAGCCGGTCGGGCCTAGCGGTTAGCACAGATACGCAGTATTTT.

This clonotype was recorded at least ten times. V usage is TRBV30 and J usage is TRBJ1-1; a weak D match, TRBD1 (5 bases). The germline gives CDR1 GTSNPN, CDR2 SVGIG (reference sequence). The CDR3 sequence is 12 residues long. Trimming stripped 7 bases from V and 4 bases from J, with 13 bases between. The CDR3 loop is CASHGTSTEAFF. CDR3 in DNA: TGTGCCTCACATGGGACGTCCACTGAAGCTTTCTTT.

The table lists this clonotype with many counts. The chain carries TRBV12-3 or TRBV12-4 and TRBJ1-1, with D maybe TRBD1 (5 bases). Trimming removed 7 bases from V and 0 bases from J, with 12 bases in between. CDR3 length equals 14 residues. The CDR3 DNA follows: TGTGCCAGCATGGTCGGGGACCTGAACACTGAAGCTTTCTTT. It translates to CASMVGDLNTEAFF.

This clonotype occurred many times. The chain joins TRBV30 to TRBJ1-1; D is uncertain. The germline CDR1 and CDR2 sequences are GTSNPN and SVGIG (reference sequence). The V and J ends lost 8 bases and 7 bases respectively, with 14 bases between them. The CDR3 sequence is 11 residues long. The CDR3 DNA reads as TGTGCCCTAACCTGGGGATTTGAAGCTTTCTTT. This gives the protein CALTWGFEAFF.

This clonotype showed up just a few times. This chain connects TRBV6-2 or TRBV6-3 to TRBJ1-2, with D perhaps TRBD1 (5 bases). Trimming removed 2 bases from V and 8 bases from J, with 18 bases in between. CDR1 is MNHEY, CDR2 SVGEGT, per germline. The CDR3 runs to 15 residues. Written as DNA, the CDR3 is TGTGCCAGCAGTTACCCGAAGGTCAGGGAAGAGGGCTACACCTTC. This codes for CASSYPKVREEGYTF.

This clonotype has ten or more counts. The V call is TRBV7-8, the J call TRBJ2-1; perhaps D is TRBD1 or TRBD2 (5 bases each). Germline V gives CDR1 SGHVS, CDR2 FQNEAQ. CDR3 length: 12 amino acids. With 5 bases removed from V and 16 bases from J, the gap between germline ends came to 18 bases. The CDR3 loop reads CASSPKGPPGFF. The CDR3 bases are TGTGCCAGCAGCCCAAAGGGACCTCCGGGATTCTTC.

In this sample, this clonotype turned up many times. The chain uses TRBV24-1 and TRBJ1-2; unclear D gene. The CDR3 sequence is 14 residues long. Germline loops: CDR1 KGHDR, CDR2 SFDVKD. V lost 1 base to trimming and J lost 2 bases, with 7 bases between them. The CDR3: CATSDFPRNYGYTF. The CDR3 DNA reads TGTGCCACCAGTGATTTTCCCAGGAACTATGGCTACACCTTC.

This clonotype occurred many times. This rearrangement joins TRBV11-2 to TRBJ2-1, with a weak D call TRBD2 (6 bases). The CDR3 spans 15 residues. Trimming removed 0 bases from V and 6 bases from J, with 12 bases in between. From germline, CDR1 is SGHAT and CDR2 FQNNGV. The CDR3 region is CASSLEGMGGNEQFF. In DNA, the CDR3 is TGTGCCAGCAGCTTAGAGGGGATGGGGGGCAATGAGCAGTTCTTC.

This clonotype was seen at least ten times. The chain is built from TRBV5-6 and TRBJ1-2; D is unclear. There are 13 residues in the CDR3. Germline V lookup: CDR1 SGHDT, CDR2 YYEEEE. V was cut by 5 bases and J by 4 bases, with 12 bases left in between. The CDR3 DNA sequence: TGTGCCAGCAGGTACGGACGTTCCTATGGCTACACCTTC. Its translation is CASRYGRSYGYTF.

This clonotype has ten or more counts. The J gene is TRBJ2-7, the V gene TRBV3-1, with 7 positions matching TRBD1. V lost 3 bases to trimming and J lost 4 bases; unmatched junction nucleotides: 9. Looked up from germline, CDR1 is LGHDT and CDR2 is YNNKEL (reference sequence). CDR3 size: 15 residues. This chain's CDR3 is CASSQFDRVPYEQYF. CDR3 bases: TGTGCCAGCAGCCAGTTCGACAGGGTCCCTTACGAGCAGTACTTC.

This clonotype was seen repeatedly, ten times or more. This chain joins TRBV7-9 and TRBJ2-7; D is unresolved. Germline V gene data show CDR1 as SEHNR and CDR2 as FQNEAQ (reference sequence). The CDR3 length is 14 residues. Trimming stripped 3 bases from V and 5 bases from J, with 14 bases between. CDR3 bases: TGTGCCAGCAGCTTGGACGGGCTTTGGGACGAGCAGTACTTC. Protein sequence: CASSLDGLWDEQYF.

This clonotype has ten or more counts. The CDR3 DNA sequence: TGTGCCAGCCAAGGGGAGTCGAACACTGAAGCTTTCTTT. Encoded protein: CASQGESNTEAFF. The chain uses TRBV3-1 and TRBJ1-1, with TRBD1 as a possible D gene (5 bases). The CDR3 has 13 residues. In germline, CDR1 is LGHDT, CDR2 YNNKEL (reference sequence). Trimming left V 8 bases short and J 1 base short, with 11 bases between.

V usage is TRBV19 and J usage is TRBJ2-1, with D unresolved. V lost 0 bases to trimming and J lost 7 bases, with 7 bases between them. CDR1 and CDR2 (germline): LNHDA, SQIVND (reference sequence). The CDR3 totals 13 residues. The DNA of the CDR3 is TGTGCCAGTAGTATAGACTGGGGTAATGAGCAGTTCTTC. Encoded protein: CASSIDWGNEQFF. Full variable domain (remainder filled in from reference TRBV19 and TRBJ2-1): DGGITQSPKYLFRKEGQNVTLSCEQNLNHDAMYWYRQDPGQGLRLIYYSQIVNDFQKGDIAEGYSVSREKKESFPLTVTSAQKNPTAFYLCASSIDWGNEQFFGPGTRLTVL.